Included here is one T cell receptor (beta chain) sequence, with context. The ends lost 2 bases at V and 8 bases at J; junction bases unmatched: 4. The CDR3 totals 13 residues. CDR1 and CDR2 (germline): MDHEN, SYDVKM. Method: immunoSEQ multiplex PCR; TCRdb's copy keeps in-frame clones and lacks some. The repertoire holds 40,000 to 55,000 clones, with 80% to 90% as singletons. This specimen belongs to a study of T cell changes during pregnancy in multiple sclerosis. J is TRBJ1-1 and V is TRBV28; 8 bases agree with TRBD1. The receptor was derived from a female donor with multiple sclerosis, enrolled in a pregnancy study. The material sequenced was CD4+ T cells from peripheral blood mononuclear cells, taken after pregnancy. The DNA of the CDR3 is TGTGCCAGCAGTTTACAGGGGGACAGGGAAGCTTTCTTT. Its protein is CASSLQGDREAFF. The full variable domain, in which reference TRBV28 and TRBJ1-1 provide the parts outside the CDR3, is DVKVTQSSRYLVKRTGEKVFLECVQDMDHENMFWYRQDPGLGLRLIYFSYDVKMKEKGDIPEGYSVSREKKERFSLILESASTNQTSMYLCASSLQGDREAFFGQGTRLTVV.